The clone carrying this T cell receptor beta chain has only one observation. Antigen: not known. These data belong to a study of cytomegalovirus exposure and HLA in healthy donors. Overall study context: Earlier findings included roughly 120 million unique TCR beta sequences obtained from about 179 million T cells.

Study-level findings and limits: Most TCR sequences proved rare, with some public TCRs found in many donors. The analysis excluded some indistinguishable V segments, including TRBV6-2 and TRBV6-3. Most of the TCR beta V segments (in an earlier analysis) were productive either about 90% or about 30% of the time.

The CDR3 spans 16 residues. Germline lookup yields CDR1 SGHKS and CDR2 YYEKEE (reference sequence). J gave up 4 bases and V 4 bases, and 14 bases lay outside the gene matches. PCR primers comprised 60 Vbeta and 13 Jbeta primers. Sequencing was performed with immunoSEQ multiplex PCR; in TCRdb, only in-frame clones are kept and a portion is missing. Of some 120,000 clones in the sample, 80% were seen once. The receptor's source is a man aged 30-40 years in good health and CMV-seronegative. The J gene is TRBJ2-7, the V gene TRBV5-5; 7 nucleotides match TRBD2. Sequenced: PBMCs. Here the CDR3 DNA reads TGTGCCAGCAGCAGGTACAGTTTCAGCGGGAAGTACGAGCAGTACTTC. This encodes CASSRYSFSGKYEQYF.